The T cell receptor beta chain under discussion was sequenced for a study of breast tumors, draining lymph nodes, adjacent tissues. From the multiplex PCR reads, TCRdb called clonotypes with MiXCR, one entry per CDR3 protein. Among about 130,000 distinct CDR3 sequences listed, 21% were seen once. Axillary draining lymph nodes of breast cancer patients supplied the node samples. The germline V gene encodes CDR1 ENHRY and CDR2 SYGVKD. The CDR3 runs 16 residues. The V end was cut by 11 bases, the J end by 0 bases, with 19 bases between. This clonotype showed up just once. A much bigger clone sits one base away, suggesting this may be a read error.

Input material: axillary lymph node tissue. The chain couples TRBV10-3 to TRBJ2-2; D call uncertain. This clonotype originated in a female donor with breast cancer. Some clones in this sample may be carry-over from other donors' samples. In DNA, the CDR3 is TGTGCCTCAAGCTTTCGGCTGGGCTCGAACACCGGGGAGCTGTTTTTT. Amino acid sequence: CASSFRLGSNTGELFF.